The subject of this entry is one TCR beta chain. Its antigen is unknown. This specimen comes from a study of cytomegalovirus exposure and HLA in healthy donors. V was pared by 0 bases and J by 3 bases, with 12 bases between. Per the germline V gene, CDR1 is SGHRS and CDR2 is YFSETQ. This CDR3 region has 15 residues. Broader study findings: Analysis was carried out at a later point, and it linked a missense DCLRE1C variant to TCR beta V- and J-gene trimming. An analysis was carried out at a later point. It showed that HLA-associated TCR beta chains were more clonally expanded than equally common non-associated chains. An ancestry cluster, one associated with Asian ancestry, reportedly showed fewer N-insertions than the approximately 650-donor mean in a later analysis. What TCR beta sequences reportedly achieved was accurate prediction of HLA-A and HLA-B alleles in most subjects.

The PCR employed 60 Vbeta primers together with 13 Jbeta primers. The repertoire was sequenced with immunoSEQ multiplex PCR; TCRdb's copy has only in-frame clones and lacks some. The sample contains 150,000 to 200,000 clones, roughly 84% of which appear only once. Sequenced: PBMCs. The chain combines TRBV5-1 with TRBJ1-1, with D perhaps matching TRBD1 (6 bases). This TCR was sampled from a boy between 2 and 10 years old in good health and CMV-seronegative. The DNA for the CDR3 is TGCGCCAGCAGCTTGGACGGCCCAGGGGACACTGAAGCTTTCTTT. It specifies CASSLDGPGDTEAFF.